This record concerns one T cell receptor (beta chain) sequence. The target antigen is unknown. Its ends do not fully match the called genes, so a read error is possible. The data stem from a study of cytomegalovirus exposure and HLA in healthy donors. Findings of the study overall: One later analysis, an examination of the 100 to 150 validation repertoires, found that first-cohort TCR clusters tended to co-occur in them.

The germline CDR1 and CDR2 sequences are SNHLY and FYNNEI. This CDR3 spans 12 amino acids. Assay: immunoSEQ multiplex PCR; the TCRdb copy retains only in-frame clones and omits some. The sample shows approximately 150,000 clones, 80% to 85% of them seen only once. This chain links TRBV2 with TRBJ2-3; maybe TRBD2 (5 bases). The receptor's source is a young man in good health and CMV-seropositive. Sequenced material: PBMCs. DNA of the CDR3: TGTGCCAGCAGTGTGGCTAGCCCCGCATACGGGTTT. Amino acid sequence: CASSVASPAYGF.